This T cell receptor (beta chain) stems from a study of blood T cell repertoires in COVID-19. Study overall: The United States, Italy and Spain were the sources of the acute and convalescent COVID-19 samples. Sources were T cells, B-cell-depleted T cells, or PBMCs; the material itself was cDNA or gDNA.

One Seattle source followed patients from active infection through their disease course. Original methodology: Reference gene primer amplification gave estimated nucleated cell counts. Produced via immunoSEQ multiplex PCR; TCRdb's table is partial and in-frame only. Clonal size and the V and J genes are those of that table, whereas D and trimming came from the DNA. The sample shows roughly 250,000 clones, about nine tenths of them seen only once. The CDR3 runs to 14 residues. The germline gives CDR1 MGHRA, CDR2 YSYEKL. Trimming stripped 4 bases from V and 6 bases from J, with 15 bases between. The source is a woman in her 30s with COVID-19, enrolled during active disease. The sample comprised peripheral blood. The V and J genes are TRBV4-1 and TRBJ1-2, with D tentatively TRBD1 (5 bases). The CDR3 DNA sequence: TGCGCCAGCAGCCGGGGTAGGGGCGCCGATGGCTACACCTTC. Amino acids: CASSRGRGADGYTF.